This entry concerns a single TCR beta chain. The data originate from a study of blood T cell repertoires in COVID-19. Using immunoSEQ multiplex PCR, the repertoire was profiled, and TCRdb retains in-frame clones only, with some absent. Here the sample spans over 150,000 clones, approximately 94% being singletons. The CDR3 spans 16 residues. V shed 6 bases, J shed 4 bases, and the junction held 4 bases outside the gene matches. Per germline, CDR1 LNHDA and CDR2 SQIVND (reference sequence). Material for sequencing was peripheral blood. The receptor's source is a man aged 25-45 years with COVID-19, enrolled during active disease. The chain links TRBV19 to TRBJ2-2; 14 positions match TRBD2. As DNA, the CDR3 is TGTGCCAGTAGGACTAGCGGGGGGGCGGTCACCGGGGAGCTGTTTTTT. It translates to CASRTSGGAVTGELFF.